This T cell receptor beta chain was found in a study of CD8+ T cells in alopecia areata (dated by TCRdb to between 2017 and 2018). Concerning the study at large: Treated patients were enrolled in an open-label pilot trial of oral tofacitinib at 5 to 10 mg twice daily for moderate-to-severe alopecia areata. Tofacitinib was administered for 6 to 18 months, and 6 months of follow-up off drug were then conducted to assess delayed response and recurrence. The SALT score, which quantifies the percentage of affected scalp surface area, was used to measure disease severity in treated patients. High-throughput TCRbeta sequencing was used to examine T cell clonal expansion in alopecia areata in both the C3H/HeJ mouse model and human patients. Scalp tissue and sorted CD4+ and CD8+ peripheral blood T cells from patchy and totalis/universalis alopecia areata patients and from healthy controls were covered by human TCRbeta sequencing. Biopsies were taken from tofacitinib-treated patients at baseline and at 4 and 24 weeks of treatment, and a later scalp biopsy was taken in several of the tofacitinib-treated patients. Scalp clonality was compared among normal scalp (n=4), patchy alopecia areata scalp (n=8), and alopecia totalis/universalis scalp (n=8). The RNA source kit depended on sample type: the PAXgene miRNA kit for fixed scalp, the miRNeasy kit for PBMCs, and the RNeasy kit for mouse skin. Amplification of TCRbeta CDR3 regions was done by immunoSEQ multiplex PCR using 35 Vbeta forward primers and 13 Jbeta reverse primers. The paper's findings and limits, for the study overall: Because the treated cohort was small and included a single nonresponder, larger studies are needed to assess links between baseline CD8+ expansion and response. During tofacitinib treatment, many expanded lesional clones stuck around in both scalp and blood, and this persistence may partly explain why relapse happens after treatment is stopped. Shared TCR sequences between patients were less evident than in mice, which may be partly attributable to HLA diversity in the patient population. Lesional scalp, especially in alopecia totalis/universalis, showed higher clonality and more expanded CD8+ clones than normal scalp, suggesting antigenic drive. Scalp TCR repertoire analysis is complicated because resident alphabeta T cells in normal human skin are also sequenced, whereas mouse skin is dominated by gammadelta T cells. Scalp clonality and the number of expanded CD8+ clones among the top 100 scalp clones were significantly decreased by tofacitinib.

Library prep was done by the immunoSEQ multiplex PCR assay. RNA was extracted from all samples and reverse transcribed into cDNA, which served as template for TCR sequencing. SuperScript III was used to make first-strand cDNA, primed with a 2:1 mix of oligo-dT and random hexamers. A synthetic immune receptor repertoire was used to gauge amplification bias, and whatever bias remained was removed computationally. Concerning the study's data processing: Raw reads were preprocessed for error removal, and CDR3 was defined according to IMGT conventions as running from the conserved cysteine to phenylalanine. Clonality was calculated as 1 minus Shannon entropy normalized by log2 of the number of productive unique TCRs. Scalp TCRbeta sequences were cross-referenced with sorted blood CD4 and CD8 repertoires so that the CD4 or CD8 identity of scalp clones could be inferred. TCRdb retrieved this table from immuneACCESS and kept in-frame rearrangements only. Not all clones are present; in checked studies, unresolved V genes account for under half, and no reason is known for the remainder. V, J and clone size are taken as reported in that table, and D and trimming were inferred from the DNA itself. The table for this sample lists about 190,000 clones; around 60% of them were counted only once. Together, the top ten hold approximately 1.3% of the sample.

Per the publication, the treatment or condition label means: oral pan-JAK inhibitor, 5-10 mg twice daily. Lesional scalp punch biopsies and peripheral blood were obtained from alopecia areata patients. PBMCs were isolated by density centrifugation and stained for CD3, CD4 and CD8, and CD4+ and CD8+ T cells were sorted on a FACSAria. CDR1 KGHSH and CDR2 LQKENI were looked up in the germline V gene. The junction carries 6 bases between V and J, which are trimmed by 0 bases and 3 bases respectively. The CDR3 runs 13 residues from the cysteine to the phenylalanine. Of the read, only the CDR3 DNA is kept; its 39 bases are in frame from base 1. As for this clone: Its antigen remains unidentified. Base-call qualities are not available, and no considerably larger clone is one nucleotide away.

Sequencing was performed on CD4+ T cells sorted from blood, taken around week 49, from a patient treated with tofacitinib. This clonotype was obtained from a human donor with alopecia areata. Recombination connected TRBV18 to TRBJ2-7; no confident D gene assignment can be made. The CDR3 corresponds to CASSPPAYYEQYF. The nucleotide sequence is given as TGTGCCAGCTCACCACCGGCCTACTACGAGCAGTACTTC.